Shown below are 12 T cell receptor beta chains from a single sample sequenced in a study of T cell responses to AZD1222 COVID-19 vaccine. Using immunoSEQ multiplex PCR, the repertoire was profiled, and TCRdb retains in-frame clones only, with some absent. The sample contains about 140,000 clones, more than 80% of which appear only once. The starting material was peripheral blood, obtained 28 days after the second dose of the MenACWY control vaccine. These receptors all stem from an adult who received the MenACWY meningococcal vaccine as a control.

The chain combines TRBV6-5 with TRBJ1-5; possibly TRBD1 for D (5 bases). V lost 6 bases to trimming and J lost 10 bases, with 19 bases between them. Germline values: CDR1 MNHEY, CDR2 SVGAGI. The CDR3 consists of 14 residues. CDR3 amino acids: CASSPGASPFPQHF. In DNA form, the CDR3 reads TGTGCCAGCAGCCCCGGGGCCAGCCCTTTTCCCCAGCATTTT.

The chain has TRBV29-1 and TRBJ2-1, with D possibly matching TRBD2 (6 bases). The length of the CDR3 is 12 residues. Germline V gives CDR1 SQVTM, CDR2 ANQGSEA. V was clipped by 7 bases and J by 9 bases, with 16 bases between them. Written as DNA, the CDR3 is TGCAGCGGGGGAGGACCCAATCCTGAGCAGTTCTTC. Amino acid sequence: CSGGGPNPEQFF.

The rearrangement uses TRBV9 and TRBJ2-5; tentatively, D is TRBD1 or TRBD2 (5 bases each). The length of the CDR3 is 18 residues. CDR1 is SGDLS, CDR2 YYNGEE, per germline. The V end was cut by 0 bases, the J end by 1 base, with 19 bases between. CDR3 protein: CASSVALSGGPLQETQYF. The CDR3 bases are TGTGCCAGCAGCGTAGCCCTGAGTGGGGGACCCCTCCAAGAGACCCAGTACTTC.

The genes are TRBV3-1 (or the pseudogene TRBV3-2) and TRBJ1-2, with TRBD1 matching over 7 bases. The CDR3 totals 14 residues. V gave up 3 bases and J gave up 4 bases; unmatched junction bases: 5. CDR1 and CDR2 (germline): LGHDT, YNNKEL (reference sequence). This CDR3 reads CASSQTGLGYGYTF. The DNA of the CDR3 is TGTGCCAGCAGCCAGACAGGGCTTGGCTATGGCTACACCTTC.

The CDR3 region is CASSSGLAGNNEQFF. The CDR3 region has the DNA TGTGCCAGCAGCTCTGGACTAGCGGGAAACAATGAGCAGTTCTTC. The chain joins TRBV7-3 to TRBJ2-1; 12 positions agree with TRBD2. Germline V CDR1 and CDR2: SGHTA, FQGTGA. J gave up 5 bases and V 4 bases, and 3 bases lay outside the gene matches. The CDR3 totals 15 residues.

V and J are TRBV19 and TRBJ1-3; D gene ambiguous. Germline assignment: CDR1 LNHDA and CDR2 SQIVND (reference sequence). The CDR3 is made up of 14 amino acids. V lost 3 bases and J lost 1, with 7 bases in between. CDR3 coding DNA: TGTGCCAGTAGTATCTCCCCTTCTGGAAACACCATATATTTT. Protein: CASSISPSGNTIYF. Variable domain in full (rest from reference TRBV19 and TRBJ1-3): DGGITQSPKYLFRKEGQNVTLSCEQNLNHDAMYWYRQDPGQGLRLIYYSQIVNDFQKGDIAEGYSVSREKKESFPLTVTSAQKNPTAFYLCASSISPSGNTIYFGEGSWLTVV.

The chain uses TRBV5-5 and TRBJ2-2; the D call may be TRBD1 or TRBD2 (6 bases each). CDR1 and CDR2 from the germline V gene are SGHKS and YYEKEE (reference sequence). The V gene lost 4 bases and the J gene lost 4 bases, with 14 bases spanning the gap. This CDR3 is 15 amino acids long. CDR3 nucleotide sequence: TGTGCCAGCAGCCTTCTGGGGGGCGTCACCGGGGAGCTGTTTTTT. Encoded protein: CASSLLGGVTGELFF.

CDR3 nucleotide sequence: TGTGCCAGCAGTATAACGCCAGGCCTGGACACTGAAGCTTTCTTT. This encodes CASSITPGLDTEAFF. This chain links TRBV2 with TRBJ1-1; D is uncertain. V lost 5 bases to trimming and J lost 3 bases, with 16 bases between them. This CDR3 spans 15 amino acids. The germline V gene encodes CDR1 SNHLY and CDR2 FYNNEI.

This clone was seen once. The chain employs TRBV2 and TRBJ1-5; the match to TRBD1 covers 7 bases. Germline loops: CDR1 SNHLY, CDR2 FYNNEI. This CDR3 contains 16 residues. V lost 6 bases to trimming and J lost 0 bases; unmatched junction nucleotides: 8. The CDR3 DNA reads TGTGCCAGCAGGTCGGACAGGTCCTATAGCAATCAGCCCCAGCATTTT. Amino acids: CASRSDRSYSNQPQHF. Full variable domain (rest looked up from reference TRBV2 and TRBJ1-5): EPEVTQTPSHQVTQMGQEVILRCVPISNHLYFYWYRQILGQKVEFLVSFYNNEISEKSEIFDDQFSVERPDGSNFTLKIRSTKLEDSAMYFCASRSDRSYSNQPQHFGDGTRLSIL.

Here the CDR3 DNA reads TGTGCCAGCAGTGAGATGACACTTGAAATAGAGACCCAGTACTTC. It encodes CASSEMTLEIETQYF. The V gene is TRBV6-1, the J gene TRBJ2-5, with D hard to call. The V gene's germline CDR1 is MNHNS and CDR2 SASEGT. The CDR3 is made up of 15 amino acids. V lost 3 bases, J lost 4 bases, and 15 bases lay in between.

V gene TRBV2 combines with J gene TRBJ2-5; 13 bases are a match to TRBD2. Germline V CDR1 and CDR2: SNHLY, FYNNEI. This CDR3 is built from 14 residues. Trimming at V came to 6 bases and at J to 5 bases, leaving 3 bases not matched to a gene. CDR3 sequence reads: CASRTSGGSETQYF. CDR3 in DNA: TGTGCCAGCAGGACTAGCGGGGGGTCCGAGACCCAGTACTTC.

This rearrangement joins TRBV3-1 (or the pseudogene TRBV3-2) to TRBJ2-1, with TRBD2 identical over 13 bases. CDR3 size: 16 residues. The germline CDR1 and CDR2 sequences are LGHDT and YNNKEL (reference sequence). The trim removed 5 bases at V and 10 bases at J, leaving 11 bases unmatched. The CDR3 spells CASSRTSGSVPLEQFF. In DNA form, the CDR3 reads TGTGCCAGCAGCAGGACTAGCGGGAGTGTACCCCTCGAGCAGTTCTTC.